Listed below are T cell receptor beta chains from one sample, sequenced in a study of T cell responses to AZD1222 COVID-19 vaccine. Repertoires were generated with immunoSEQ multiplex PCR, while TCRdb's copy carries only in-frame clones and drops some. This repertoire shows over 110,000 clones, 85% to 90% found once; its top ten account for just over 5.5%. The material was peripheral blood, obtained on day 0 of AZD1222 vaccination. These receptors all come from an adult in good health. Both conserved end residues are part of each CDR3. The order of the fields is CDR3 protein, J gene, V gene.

CASSAPGLAQSGELFF,TRBJ2-2,TRBV9
CASSLGLGFGYEQYF,TRBJ2-7,TRBV11-3
CASSLKGQGSPEQYF,TRBJ2-7,TRBV5-1
CASRRDVNTGELFF,TRBJ2-2,TRBV7-9
CASSSTSGQGSHEQYF,TRBJ2-7,TRBV11-2
CASSPHRGVNTEAFF,TRBJ1-1,TRBV28
CASSSTGRGYTF,TRBJ1-2,TRBV28
CASRLRDFSSYEQYF,TRBJ2-7,TRBV27
CASSMNTEAFF,TRBJ1-1,TRBV5-4
CASRGPGPFYSNQPQHF,TRBJ1-5,TRBV10-1
CASSLARGKNQPQHF,TRBJ1-5,TRBV7-8
CATWDSNTEAFF,TRBJ1-1,TRBV2
CASSWGQGLNTEAFF,TRBJ1-1,TRBV5-4
CASSQIDTNTEAFF,TRBJ1-1,TRBV6-5
CASSYSILAGVTDTQYF,TRBJ2-3,TRBV6-2/TRBV6-3
CASSPHEVLTQYF,TRBJ2-5,TRBV5-6
CASSLIGGNEQFF,TRBJ2-1,TRBV7-2
CASSIWGRTSGGNTIYF,TRBJ1-3,TRBV19
CASSFTGGVNEKLFF,TRBJ1-4,TRBV11-2
CASSSHTGQLNSPLHF,TRBJ1-6,TRBV6-5
CASSLGEVTGTEAFF,TRBJ1-1,TRBV11-2
CASSLGGPRSSYNEQFF,TRBJ2-1,TRBV7-2